This TCR beta chain was identified in a study of cytomegalovirus exposure and HLA in healthy donors. On the study more broadly: Among the approximately 420 donors who were genotyped, about 86% fell in the genetic ancestry cluster that is associated with self-reported Caucasian donors. Study-level points and caveats: Reports state that TCR beta sequences accurately predicted most subjects' HLA-A and HLA-B alleles. Across HLA loci, a later analysis found differing TCR association rates, with DRB1 most and HLA-C fewest. Immune exposure was documented only through CMV serostatus.

The J segment lost 6 bases and the V segment lost 6 bases, leaving 7 bases of the junction unmatched. The CDR3 is 15 amino acids. Germline V gene data show CDR1 as SNHLY and CDR2 as FYNNEI. Note on this clone: No antigen is known for it.

A multiplex PCR was run with 60 Vbeta primers and 13 Jbeta primers. Sequenced by immunoSEQ multiplex PCR; TCRdb stores in-frame clones only, minus some. Of around 150,000 clones listed, over 80% are singletons. The sample consisted of PBMCs. V gene TRBV2 combines with J gene TRBJ2-2; the match to TRBD1 covers 10 bases. The source of this sequence is a young woman in good health and CMV-seronegative. DNA for the CDR3: TGTGCCAGCAGGTGGGACAGGGGAAGTTCCGGGGAGCTGTTTTTT. The encoded protein is CASRWDRGSSGELFF.